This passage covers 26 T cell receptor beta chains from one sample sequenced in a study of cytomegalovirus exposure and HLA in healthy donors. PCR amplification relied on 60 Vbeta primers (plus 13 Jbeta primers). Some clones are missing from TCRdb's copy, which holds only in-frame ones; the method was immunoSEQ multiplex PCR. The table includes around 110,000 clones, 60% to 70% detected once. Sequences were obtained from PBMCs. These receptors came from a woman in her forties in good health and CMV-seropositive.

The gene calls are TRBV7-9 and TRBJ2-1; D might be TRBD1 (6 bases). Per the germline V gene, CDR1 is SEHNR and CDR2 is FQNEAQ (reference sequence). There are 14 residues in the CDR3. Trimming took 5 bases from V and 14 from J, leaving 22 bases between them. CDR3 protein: CASSPDRQATQEFF. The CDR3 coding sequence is TGTGCCAGCAGCCCCGACAGGCAAGCCACCCAGGAGTTCTTC.

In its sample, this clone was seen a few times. The CDR3 coding sequence is TGTGCCAGCAGCCAACAGCTTTTCACTGAAGCTTTCTTT. Amino acid sequence: CASSQQLFTEAFF. This chain uses TRBV13 with TRBJ1-1; no definite D call. The germline V gene has CDR1 PRHDT and CDR2 FYEKMQ (reference sequence). Trimming removed 5 bases at V and 4 bases at J, with 11 bases between. CDR3 length equals 13 residues.

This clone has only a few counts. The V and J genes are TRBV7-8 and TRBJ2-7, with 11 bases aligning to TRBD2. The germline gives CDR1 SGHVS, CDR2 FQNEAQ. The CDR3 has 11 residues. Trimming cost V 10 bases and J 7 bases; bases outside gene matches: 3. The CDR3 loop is CATRLAGEQYF. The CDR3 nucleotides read TGTGCCACCCGACTAGCGGGGGAGCAGTACTTC. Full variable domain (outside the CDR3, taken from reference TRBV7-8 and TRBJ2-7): GAGVSQSPRYKVAKRGQDVALRCDPISGHVSLFWYQQALGQGPEFLTYFQNEAQLDKSGLPSDRFFAERPEGSVSTLKIQRTQQEDSAVYLCATRLAGEQYFGPGTRLTVT.

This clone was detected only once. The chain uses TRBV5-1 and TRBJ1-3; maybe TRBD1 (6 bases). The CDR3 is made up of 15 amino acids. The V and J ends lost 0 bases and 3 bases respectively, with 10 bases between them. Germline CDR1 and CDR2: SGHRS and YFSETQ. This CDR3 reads CASSLGGPVGNTIYF. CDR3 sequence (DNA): TGCGCCAGCAGCTTGGGGGGGCCTGTTGGAAACACCATATATTTT.

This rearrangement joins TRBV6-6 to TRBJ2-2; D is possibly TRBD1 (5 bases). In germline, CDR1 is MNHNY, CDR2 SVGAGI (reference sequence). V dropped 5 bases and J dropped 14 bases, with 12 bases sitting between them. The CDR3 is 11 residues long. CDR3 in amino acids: CASSTGRILFF. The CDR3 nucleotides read TGTGCCAGCAGTACAGGAAGGATCCTGTTTTTT.

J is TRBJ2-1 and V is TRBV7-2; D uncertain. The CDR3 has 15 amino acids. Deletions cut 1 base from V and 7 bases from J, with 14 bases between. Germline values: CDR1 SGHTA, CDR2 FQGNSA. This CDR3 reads CASSLDGNWSNEQFF. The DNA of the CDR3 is TGTGCCAGCAGCTTAGATGGTAACTGGTCTAATGAGCAGTTCTTC.

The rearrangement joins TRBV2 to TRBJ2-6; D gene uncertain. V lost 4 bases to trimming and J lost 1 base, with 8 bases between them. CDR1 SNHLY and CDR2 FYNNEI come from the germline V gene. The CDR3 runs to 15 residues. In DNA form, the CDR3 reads TGTGCCAGCAGTGTTCTCGTTTCTGGGGCCAACGTCCTGACTTTC. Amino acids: CASSVLVSGANVLTF.

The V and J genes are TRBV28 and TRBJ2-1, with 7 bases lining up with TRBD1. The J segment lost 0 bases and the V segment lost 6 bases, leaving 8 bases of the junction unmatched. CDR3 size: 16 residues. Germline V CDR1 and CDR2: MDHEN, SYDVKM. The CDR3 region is CASRSTGPSSYNEQFF. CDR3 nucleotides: TGTGCCAGCAGGTCGACAGGGCCATCCTCCTACAATGAGCAGTTCTTC.

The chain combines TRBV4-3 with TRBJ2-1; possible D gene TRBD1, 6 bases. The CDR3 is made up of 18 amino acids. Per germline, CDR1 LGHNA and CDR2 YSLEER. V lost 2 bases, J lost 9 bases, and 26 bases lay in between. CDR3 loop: CASSQSPIPSGTIGEQFF. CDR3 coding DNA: TGCGCCAGCAGCCAATCCCCTATACCTTCGGGGACAATAGGTGAGCAGTTCTTC.

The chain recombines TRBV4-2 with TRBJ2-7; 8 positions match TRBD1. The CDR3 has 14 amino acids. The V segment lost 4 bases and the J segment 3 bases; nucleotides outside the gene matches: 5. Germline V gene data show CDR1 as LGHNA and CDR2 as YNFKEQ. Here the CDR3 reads CASSPRDRYYEQYF. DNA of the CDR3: TGTGCCAGCAGCCCTCGGGACAGGTACTACGAGCAGTACTTC.

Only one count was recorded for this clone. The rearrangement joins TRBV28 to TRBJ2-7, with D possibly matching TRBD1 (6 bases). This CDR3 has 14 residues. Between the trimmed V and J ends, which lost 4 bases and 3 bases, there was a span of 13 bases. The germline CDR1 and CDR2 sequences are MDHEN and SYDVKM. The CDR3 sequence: CASSSGDRSYEQYF. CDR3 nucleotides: TGTGCCAGCAGTTCAGGGGACCGGAGCTACGAGCAGTACTTC. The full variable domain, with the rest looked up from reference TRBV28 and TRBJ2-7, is DVKVTQSSRYLVKRTGEKVFLECVQDMDHENMFWYRQDPGLGLRLIYFSYDVKMKEKGDIPEGYSVSREKKERFSLILESASTNQTSMYLCASSSGDRSYEQYFGPGTRLTVT.

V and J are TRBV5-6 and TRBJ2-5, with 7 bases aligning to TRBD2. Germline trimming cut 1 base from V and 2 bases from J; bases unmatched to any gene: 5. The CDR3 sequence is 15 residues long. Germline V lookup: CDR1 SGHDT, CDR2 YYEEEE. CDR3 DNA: TGTGCCAGCAGCTTGAGAGCGGGGATACAAGAGACCCAGTACTTC. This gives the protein CASSLRAGIQETQYF. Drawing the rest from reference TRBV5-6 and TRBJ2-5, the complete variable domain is DAGVTQSPTHLIKTRGQQVTLRCSPKSGHDTVSWYQQALGQGPQFIFQYYEEEERQRGNFPDRFSGHQFPNYSSELNVNALLLGDSALYLCASSLRAGIQETQYFGPGTRLLVL.

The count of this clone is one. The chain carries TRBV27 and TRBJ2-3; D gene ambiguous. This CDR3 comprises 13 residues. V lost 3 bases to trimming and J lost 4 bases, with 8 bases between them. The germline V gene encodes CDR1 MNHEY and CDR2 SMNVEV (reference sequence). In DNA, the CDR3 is TGTGCCAGCAGTTTGGCCAGTGCAGATACGCAGTATTTT. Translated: CASSLASADTQYF.

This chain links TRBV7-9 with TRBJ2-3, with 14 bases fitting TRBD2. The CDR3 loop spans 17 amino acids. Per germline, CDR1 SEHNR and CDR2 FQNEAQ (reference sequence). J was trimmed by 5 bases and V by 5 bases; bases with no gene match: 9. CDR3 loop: CASSRLAGGPPGDTQYF. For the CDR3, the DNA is TGTGCCAGCAGCCGACTAGCGGGAGGGCCTCCGGGAGATACGCAGTATTTT.

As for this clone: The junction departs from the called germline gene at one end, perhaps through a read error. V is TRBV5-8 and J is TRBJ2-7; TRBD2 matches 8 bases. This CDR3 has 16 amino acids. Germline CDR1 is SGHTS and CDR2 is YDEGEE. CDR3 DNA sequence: TGTGCCAGCAGCTTGACGGGAGGGGGAGATTTTCTAGCGGTGCAATTC. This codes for CASSLTGGGDFLAVQF.

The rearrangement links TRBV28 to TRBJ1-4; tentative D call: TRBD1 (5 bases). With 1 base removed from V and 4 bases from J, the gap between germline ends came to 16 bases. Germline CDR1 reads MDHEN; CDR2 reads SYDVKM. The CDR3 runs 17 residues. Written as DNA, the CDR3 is TGTGCCAGCAGTTTATCAGGCAGGGTCAACTTTAATGAAAAACTGTTTTTT. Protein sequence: CASSLSGRVNFNEKLFF. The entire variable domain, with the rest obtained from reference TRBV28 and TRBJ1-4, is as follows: DVKVTQSSRYLVKRTGEKVFLECVQDMDHENMFWYRQDPGLGLRLIYFSYDVKMKEKGDIPEGYSVSREKKERFSLILESASTNQTSMYLCASSLSGRVNFNEKLFFGSGTQLSVL.

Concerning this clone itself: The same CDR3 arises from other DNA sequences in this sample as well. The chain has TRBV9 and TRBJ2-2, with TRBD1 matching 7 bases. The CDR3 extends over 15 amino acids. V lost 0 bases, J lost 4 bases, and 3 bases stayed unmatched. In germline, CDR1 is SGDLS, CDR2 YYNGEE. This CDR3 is CASSVGQGSTGELFF. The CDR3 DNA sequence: TGTGCCAGCAGCGTAGGACAGGGTAGCACCGGGGAGCTGTTTTTT.

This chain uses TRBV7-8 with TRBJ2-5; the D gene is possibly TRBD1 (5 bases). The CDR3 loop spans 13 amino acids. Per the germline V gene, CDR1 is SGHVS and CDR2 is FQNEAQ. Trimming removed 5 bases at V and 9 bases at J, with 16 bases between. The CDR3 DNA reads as TGTGCCAGCAGCAAAGACAGTGCCGGGTCCCAGTACTTC. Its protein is CASSKDSAGSQYF.

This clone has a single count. The CDR3: CASSQNRGMNNEQFF. CDR3 coding DNA: TGTGCCAGCAGCCAAAACAGGGGGATGAACAATGAGCAGTTCTTC. The genes are TRBV14 and TRBJ2-1; 8 bases map to TRBD1. CDR1 SGHDN and CDR2 FVKESK come from the germline V gene. V gave up 2 bases and J gave up 5 bases; unmatched junction bases: 5. CDR3 length equals 15 residues.

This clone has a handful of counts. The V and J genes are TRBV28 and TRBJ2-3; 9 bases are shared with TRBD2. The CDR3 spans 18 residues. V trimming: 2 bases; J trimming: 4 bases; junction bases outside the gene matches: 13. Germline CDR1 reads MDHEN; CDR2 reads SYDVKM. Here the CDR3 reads CASSLGAWREGKADTQYF. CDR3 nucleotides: TGTGCCAGCAGTTTAGGGGCCTGGCGGGAGGGAAAGGCAGATACGCAGTATTTT.

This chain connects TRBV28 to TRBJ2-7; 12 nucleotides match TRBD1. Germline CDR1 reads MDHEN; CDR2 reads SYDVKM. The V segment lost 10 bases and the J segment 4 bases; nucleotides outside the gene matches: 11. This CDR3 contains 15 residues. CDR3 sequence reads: CATGTGGTSWYEQYF. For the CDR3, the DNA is TGTGCCACAGGGACAGGGGGCACCTCCTGGTACGAGCAGTACTTC.

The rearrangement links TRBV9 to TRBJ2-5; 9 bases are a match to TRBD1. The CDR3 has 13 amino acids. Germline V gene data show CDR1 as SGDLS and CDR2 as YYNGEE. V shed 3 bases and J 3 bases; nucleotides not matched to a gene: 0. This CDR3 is CASSGTGEETQYF. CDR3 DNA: TGTGCCAGCAGCGGGACAGGGGAAGAGACCCAGTACTTC.

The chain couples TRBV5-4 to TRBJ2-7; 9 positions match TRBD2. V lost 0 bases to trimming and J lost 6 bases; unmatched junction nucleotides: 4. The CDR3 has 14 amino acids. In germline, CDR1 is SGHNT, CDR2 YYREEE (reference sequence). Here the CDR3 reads CASSLGSGRSEQYF. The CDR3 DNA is TGTGCCAGCAGCTTGGGGAGCGGGAGGTCCGAGCAGTACTTC.

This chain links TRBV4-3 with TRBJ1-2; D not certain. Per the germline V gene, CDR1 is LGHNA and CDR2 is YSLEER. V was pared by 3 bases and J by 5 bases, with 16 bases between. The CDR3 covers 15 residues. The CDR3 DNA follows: TGCGCCAGCAGCCATCTGGTCTCCGGTTGGTATGGCTACACCTTC. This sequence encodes CASSHLVSGWYGYTF.

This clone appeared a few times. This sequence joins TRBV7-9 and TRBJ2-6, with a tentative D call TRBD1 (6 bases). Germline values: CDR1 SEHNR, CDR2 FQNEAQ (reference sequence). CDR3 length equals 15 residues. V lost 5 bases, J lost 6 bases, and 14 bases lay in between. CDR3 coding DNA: TGTGCCAGCAGCCATAGACAGGTGGAGGCCAACGTCCTGACTTTC. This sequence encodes CASSHRQVEANVLTF.

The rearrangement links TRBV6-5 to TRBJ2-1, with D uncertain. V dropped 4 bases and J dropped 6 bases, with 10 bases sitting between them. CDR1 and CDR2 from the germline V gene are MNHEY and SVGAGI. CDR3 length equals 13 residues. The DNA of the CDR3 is TGTGCCAGCAGTTCCACAGACGTCAATGAGCAGTTCTTC. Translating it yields CASSSTDVNEQFF.